The 28 T cell receptor beta chains below were found in one sample sequenced in a study of graft-versus-host responses after intestinal transplantation. For these TCRs, the target antigens are not known. TCRdb's table, derived via immunoSEQ multiplex PCR, lists solely in-frame clones and lacks some. The sample includes roughly 120,000 clones, over 80% of them seen just once. Material: unstimulated CD4+ T cells sorted from spleen or lymph node cells, obtained before intestinal transplant. These receptor sequences come from a human donor who received an intestinal transplant.

The chain uses TRBV5-1 and TRBJ2-2; D remains ambiguous. Germline V gene data show CDR1 as SGHRS and CDR2 as YFSETQ. There are 16 residues in the CDR3. With 7 bases removed from V and 0 bases from J, the gap between germline ends came to 16 bases. CDR3 DNA sequence: TGCGCCAGCCGTAATCGACCAGCCGCGAACACCGGGGAGCTGTTTTTT. Protein sequence: CASRNRPAANTGELFF.

V is TRBV7-9 and J is TRBJ1-4; the D gene is possibly TRBD1 (6 bases). Trimming removed 5 bases at V and 5 bases at J, with 6 bases between. The CDR3 is 12 amino acids. Germline V gene sequence: CDR1 SEHNR, CDR2 FQNEAQ (reference sequence). In DNA, the CDR3 is TGTGCCAGCAGCCAGGGGAATGAAAAACTGTTTTTT. This encodes CASSQGNEKLFF.

The chain is built from TRBV30 and TRBJ2-7; 10 bases are shared with TRBD2. Trimming at V came to 1 base and at J to 5 bases, leaving 2 bases not matched to a gene. CDR3 length: 13 amino acids. From germline, CDR1 is GTSNPN and CDR2 SVGIG (reference sequence). DNA of the CDR3: TGTGCCTGGAGTGCACTAGCGGGAAACGAGCAGTACTTC. Translation gives CAWSALAGNEQYF.

The chain couples TRBV7-9 to TRBJ1-2; weak D call: TRBD1 (5 bases). V was shortened by 7 bases and J by 2 bases, with 14 bases between the two germline ends. This CDR3 is built from 14 residues. Germline V gene data show CDR1 as SEHNR and CDR2 as FQNEAQ (reference sequence). This CDR3 is CASIRDGINYGYTF. CDR3 DNA sequence: TGTGCCAGCATCCGGGACGGGATAAACTATGGCTACACCTTC.

This sequence joins TRBV5-6 and TRBJ1-3; D not certain. CDR1 SGHDT and CDR2 YYEEEE come from the germline V gene. The CDR3 is 13 amino acids. Trimming took off 1 base at V and 3 bases at J, with 5 bases between the two ends. The CDR3 nucleotides read TGTGCCAGCAGCTTGTACGGTGGAAACACCATATATTTT. Translated: CASSLYGGNTIYF.

This chain connects TRBV18 to TRBJ1-2, with D uncertain. V was shortened by 3 bases and J by 5 bases, with 13 bases between the two germline ends. The CDR3 has 14 amino acids. CDR1 is KGHSH, CDR2 LQKENI, per germline. This chain's CDR3 is CASSPSEERYGYTF. As DNA, the CDR3 is TGTGCCAGCTCACCTTCCGAAGAGAGATATGGCTACACCTTC.

This chain links TRBV19 with TRBJ2-7; the D gene could be TRBD1 or TRBD2 (5 bases each). V shed 2 bases and J shed 2 bases, with 10 bases lying between them. The CDR3 length is 14 residues. Germline CDR1 reads LNHDA; CDR2 reads SQIVND (reference sequence). The CDR3 loop is CASSISGDPYEQYF. CDR3 nucleotide sequence: TGTGCCAGTAGTATAAGTGGGGACCCCTACGAGCAGTACTTC.

V usage is TRBV4-1 and J usage is TRBJ1-4; D call uncertain. Germline loops: CDR1 MGHRA, CDR2 YSYEKL. The CDR3 has 14 residues. V lost 4 bases and J 5 bases, leaving 11 bases between the germline ends. Written as DNA, the CDR3 is TGCGCCAGCAGCCTGGGCCCCCTGAATGAAAAACTGTTTTTT. Translation gives CASSLGPLNEKLFF.

CDR3 residues: CASSPPAYNEQFF. CDR3 DNA sequence: TGTGCCAGCTCACCTCCAGCGTACAATGAGCAGTTCTTC. V and J are TRBV18 and TRBJ2-1; D unclear. The germline gives CDR1 KGHSH, CDR2 LQKENI. With 3 bases removed from V and 4 bases from J, the gap between germline ends came to 7 bases. CDR3 length equals 13 residues.

This clone is a singleton in its sample. The V and J genes are TRBV5-1 and TRBJ2-5, with D uncertain. The CDR3 consists of 16 residues. V lost 1 base and J lost 4, with 17 bases in between. The germline V gene encodes CDR1 SGHRS and CDR2 YFSETQ. This CDR3 is CASSLQGDGMRETQYF. CDR3 sequence (DNA): TGCGCCAGCAGCTTGCAAGGAGATGGTATGAGAGAGACCCAGTACTTC.

The V call is TRBV6-6, the J call TRBJ1-1; D is possibly TRBD1 (5 bases). CDR1 is MNHNY, CDR2 SVGAGI, per germline (reference sequence). The CDR3 contains 15 residues. V shed 6 bases and J shed 1 base, with 15 bases lying between them. In DNA, the CDR3 is TGTGCCAGCAGCCCCGGGGGTCACAAGAACACTGAAGCTTTCTTT. This gives the protein CASSPGGHKNTEAFF.

The chain joins TRBV5-1 to TRBJ2-1; D possibly matches TRBD1 or TRBD2 (5 bases each). This CDR3 comprises 15 residues. The ends were cut back, 2 bases at V and 9 bases at J, with 18 bases in the middle. The germline CDR1 and CDR2 sequences are SGHRS and YFSETQ. DNA for the CDR3: TGCGCCAGCAGCTTAAAGGGGAGTTTCGGCGGTGAGCAGTTCTTC. Its protein is CASSLKGSFGGEQFF.

This clone was seen just once. The DNA of the CDR3 is TGTGCCAGCAGTTACTCGATAAGGAACACTGAAGCTTTCTTT. Protein product: CASSYSIRNTEAFF. This chain connects TRBV6-5 to TRBJ1-1; D is unclear. Trimming removed 0 bases from V and 1 base from J, with 6 bases in between. Germline CDR1 MNHEY, CDR2 SVGAGI. CDR3 size: 14 residues.

The genes are TRBV19 and TRBJ2-1, with unresolved D. Trimming stripped 3 bases from V and 3 bases from J, with 12 bases between. Germline CDR1 is LNHDA and CDR2 is SQIVND (reference sequence). The CDR3 length is 15 residues. The CDR3 DNA reads TGTGCCAGTAGTATTGGCGGCTGGGGCTACAATGAGCAGTTCTTC. This translates into CASSIGGWGYNEQFF.

This clone occurred once. The chain carries TRBV30 and TRBJ2-7; D is undetermined. Germline assignment: CDR1 GTSNPN and CDR2 SVGIG (reference sequence). This CDR3 has 13 amino acids. V lost 1 base to trimming and J lost 3 bases, with 10 bases between them. In DNA form, the CDR3 reads TGTGCCTGGAGTGCGTGGCCGCACTACGAGCAGTACTTC. Its translation is CAWSAWPHYEQYF.

This chain uses TRBV6-5 with TRBJ2-7, with D possibly being TRBD2 (7 bases). V shed 7 bases and J shed 0 bases, with 16 bases lying between them. The CDR3 has 15 amino acids. Germline V gene sequence: CDR1 MNHEY, CDR2 SVGAGI. The CDR3 sequence is CASTWGGGDSYEQYF. CDR3 bases: TGTGCCAGCACCTGGGGGGGCGGGGACTCCTACGAGCAGTACTTC.

This chain uses TRBV19 with TRBJ1-2; no clear D. From germline, CDR1 is LNHDA and CDR2 SQIVND (reference sequence). V lost 9 bases, J lost 0 bases, and 26 bases lay in between. The CDR3 is 18 amino acids. CDR3 nucleotide sequence: TGTGCCAGCCAAAAGTGGGGAAGCACCCCCGTTTCTAACTATGGCTACACCTTC. It yields the protein CASQKWGSTPVSNYGYTF.

The chain is built from TRBV30 and TRBJ2-2; no clear D. V lost 4 bases, J lost 7 bases, and 7 bases lay in between. Germline CDR1 GTSNPN, CDR2 SVGIG (reference sequence). The CDR3 totals 11 residues. The CDR3 reads CAWTPVGELFF. CDR3 in DNA: TGTGCCTGGACCCCGGTCGGGGAGCTGTTTTTT.

This chain uses TRBV30 with TRBJ1-2; 8 bases are a match to TRBD1. V lost 4 bases and J lost 0; bases outside the gene matches: 10. Germline assignment: CDR1 GTSNPN and CDR2 SVGIG (reference sequence). This CDR3 is 16 amino acids long. CDR3 loop: CAWTLSGGTTNYGYTF. The CDR3 nucleotides read TGTGCCTGGACCCTGTCAGGGGGCACTACTAACTATGGCTACACCTTC.

The chain recombines TRBV5-1 with TRBJ2-5; unclear D gene. The germline V and J ends were trimmed by 4 bases and 5 bases, with 9 bases remaining between them. The CDR3 loop spans 12 amino acids. From germline, CDR1 is SGHRS and CDR2 YFSETQ. The CDR3 bases are TGCGCCAGCAGCCCCCAAGGGGAGACCCAGTACTTC. Protein sequence: CASSPQGETQYF.

The rearrangement uses TRBV4-1 and TRBJ1-1; maybe TRBD1 (6 bases). The length of the CDR3 is 15 residues. V was trimmed by 4 bases and J by 0 bases, leaving 12 bases between them. Germline loops: CDR1 MGHRA, CDR2 YSYEKL. The CDR3 DNA is TGCGCCAGCAGCCGAGGGGGGATAATGAACACTGAAGCTTTCTTT. This encodes CASSRGGIMNTEAFF.

This chain joins TRBV5-1 and TRBJ1-1; D remains unclear. The CDR3 length is 15 residues. Trimming took off 1 base at V and 1 base at J, with 11 bases between the two ends. Germline lookup yields CDR1 SGHRS and CDR2 YFSETQ. For the CDR3, the DNA is TGCGCCAGCAGCTTGTGGTTTAGCTCGAACACTGAAGCTTTCTTT. It encodes CASSLWFSSNTEAFF. Combining the CDR3 with reference TRBV5-1 and TRBJ1-1 gives the whole variable domain KAGVTQTPRYLIKTRGQQVTLSCSPISGHRSVSWYQQTPGQGLQFLFEYFSETQRNKGNFPGRFSGRQFSNSRSEMNVSTLELGDSALYLCASSLWFSSNTEAFFGQGTRLTVV.

This clone has only one observation. V usage is TRBV5-1 and J usage is TRBJ2-1; 9 nucleotides match TRBD2. Germline V gene sequence: CDR1 SGHRS, CDR2 YFSETQ. This CDR3 is built from 16 residues. V lost 5 bases to trimming and J lost 0 bases; unmatched junction nucleotides: 6. CDR3 in DNA: TGCGCCAGCAGGTATACTAGCGGGCACTCCTACAATGAGCAGTTCTTC. Translation: CASRYTSGHSYNEQFF.

The rearrangement uses TRBV6-5 and TRBJ1-1; D is undetermined. Germline CDR1 and CDR2: MNHEY and SVGAGI. Trimming cost V 0 bases and J 3 bases, with 14 bases left between them. CDR3 length: 16 residues. The CDR3 here is CASSYSIGGGDTEAFF. DNA for the CDR3: TGTGCCAGCAGTTACTCGATAGGAGGAGGAGACACTGAAGCTTTCTTT.

This chain links TRBV19 with TRBJ2-3; D remains unclear. V was pared by 3 bases and J by 5 bases, with 9 bases between. CDR1 is LNHDA, CDR2 SQIVND, per germline (reference sequence). The CDR3 consists of 13 residues. CDR3 DNA: TGTGCCAGTAGTATGGCTGGCGGAGATACGCAGTATTTT. This sequence encodes CASSMAGGDTQYF.

The genes are TRBV28 and TRBJ2-7; D uncertain. V was cut by 6 bases and J by 5 bases, with 23 bases left in between. Per germline, CDR1 MDHEN and CDR2 SYDVKM. The CDR3 runs to 16 residues. The CDR3 loop is CASSRRPGKVGNEQYF. The CDR3, as DNA: TGTGCCAGCAGCCGCCGTCCAGGCAAGGTGGGTAACGAGCAGTACTTC.

The chain combines TRBV20-1 with TRBJ2-7; no clear D gene. This CDR3 has 11 amino acids. V lost 5 bases and J 2 bases, leaving 7 bases between the germline ends. CDR1 DFQATT and CDR2 SNEGSKA come from the germline V gene (reference sequence). CDR3 DNA sequence: TGCAGTGCTGAAGGGACCTACGAGCAGTACTTC. It yields the protein CSAEGTYEQYF.

This clone came up once. The gene calls are TRBV28 and TRBJ1-1; 8 nucleotides align to TRBD1. The CDR3 sequence is 15 residues long. Germline lookup yields CDR1 MDHEN and CDR2 SYDVKM. The V gene end was trimmed by 3 bases and the J gene end by 5 bases; junction bases not matched to a gene: 8. The CDR3 DNA is TGTGCCAGCAGTTTTGCGGGCAGGGGGCAGACTGAAGCTTTCTTT. Its protein product is CASSFAGRGQTEAFF.